Each of the 2 T cell receptor beta chains below was sequenced from the same sample in a study of blood T cell repertoires in COVID-19. Profiled with immunoSEQ multiplex PCR; TCRdb holds only in-frame clones, not every one. The sample gives about 150,000 clones, around 91% of which show up once; roughly 13% is in the top ten. The sequenced material came from peripheral blood. The receptors derive from a man aged 18-30 years with COVID-19, enrolled during active disease.

This CDR3 reads CASSFKRAGNTIYF. The CDR3 bases are TGTGCCAGCAGCTTCAAACGGGCTGGAAACACCATATATTTT. The chain combines TRBV7-2 with TRBJ1-3; no reliable D call. V gave up 3 bases and J gave up 2 bases, with 8 bases separating them. The CDR3 extends over 14 amino acids. Germline V gene sequence: CDR1 SGHTA, CDR2 FQGNSA.

This clone was seen a few times. Written as DNA, the CDR3 is TGTGCCAGCAGTGAAAGGGGCAGCGGGAGCGATGAGCAGTTCTTC. Amino acids: CASSERGSGSDEQFF. The chain employs TRBV6-1 and TRBJ2-1; 8 bases are shared with TRBD2. Germline V lookup: CDR1 MNHNS, CDR2 SASEGT. With V trimmed by 2 bases and J by 8 bases, 8 bases remained unmatched. This CDR3 comprises 15 residues.